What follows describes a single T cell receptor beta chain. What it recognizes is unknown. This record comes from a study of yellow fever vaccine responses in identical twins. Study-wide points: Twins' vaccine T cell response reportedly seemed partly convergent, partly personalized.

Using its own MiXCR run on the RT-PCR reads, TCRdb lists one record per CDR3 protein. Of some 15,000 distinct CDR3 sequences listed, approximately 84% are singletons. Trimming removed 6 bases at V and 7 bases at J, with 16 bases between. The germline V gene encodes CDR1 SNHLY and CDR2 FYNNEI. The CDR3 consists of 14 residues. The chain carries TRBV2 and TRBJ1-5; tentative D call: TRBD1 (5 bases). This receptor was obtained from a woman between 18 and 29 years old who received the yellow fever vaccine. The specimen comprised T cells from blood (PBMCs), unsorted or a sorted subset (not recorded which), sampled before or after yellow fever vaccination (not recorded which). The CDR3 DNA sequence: TGTGCCAGCAGGGACTCAGGGTGGGGGCAGCCCCAGCATTTT. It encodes CASRDSGWGQPQHF.